The T cell receptor beta chain described here comes from a study of blood T cell repertoires in COVID-19. Turning to the study itself: Sample material is recorded as cDNA or gDNA derived from T cells, B-cell-depleted T cells, or PBMCs.

Authors' analysis steps: Quantification of nucleated cells was approximated via reference gene primer amplification. The data were produced by immunoSEQ multiplex PCR, yet TCRdb's version contains in-frame clones alone and is incomplete. That table supplies the V and J calls and clone size; D and trimming were determined from the DNA. Of about 50,000 clones detected, approximately 85% appear once; the ten largest clones hold approximately 2.1%. The CDR3 consists of 14 residues. The V and J ends lost 4 bases and 4 bases respectively, with 13 bases between them. CDR1 and CDR2 from the germline V gene are MGHRA and YSYEKL.

The rearrangement joins TRBV4-1 to TRBJ1-2; a weak D match, TRBD1 (6 bases). The sequence came from a woman in her fifties or sixties with acute or convalescent COVID-19. Sample: peripheral blood. CDR3 loop: CASSPGARGYGYTF. DNA for the CDR3: TGCGCCAGCAGCCCTGGGGCCAGGGGCTATGGCTACACCTTC.